This T cell receptor beta chain was sequenced during a study of blood T cells in healthy people across ages. Comments on this clonotype: Its antigen is as yet unknown.

The V gene lost 3 bases and the J gene lost 2 bases, with 7 bases spanning the gap. CDR1 MRHNA and CDR2 SNTAGT come from the germline V gene. This CDR3 has 14 amino acids. PCR was performed a second time for about 6 to 12 cycles using a sample-barcoded 5' primer and a J-beta primer mix. MiXCR, applied by TCRdb to the 5' RACE reads, yields one record per CDR3 protein. The sample has around 1,000,000 distinct CDR3 sequences; 35% to 40% are singletons. Study results and caveats: From one million sequenced T cells, diversity estimates were lower bounds. While age rose, TCR beta diversity per million T cells dropped in a roughly linear way.

The clonotype originates from a man aged 18 to 30 in good health. The chain couples TRBV6-4 to TRBJ2-2; possibly TRBD2 for D (5 bases). Sequenced material: blood. The CDR3 nucleotides read TGTGCCAGCAGTGAGCGGACTAACACCGGGGAGCTGTTTTTT. It yields the protein CASSERTNTGELFF.